The clone carrying this TCR beta chain was seen at least ten times. Its antigen is still unknown. The CDR3 is cut off 3 residues early in the read; its end comes from the germline J gene. This CDR3 is built from 13 residues. V lost 5 bases to trimming and J lost 2 bases, with 7 bases between them. Per the germline V gene, CDR1 is GTSNPN and CDR2 is SVGIG (reference sequence). Profiled with immunoSEQ multiplex PCR; TCRdb holds only in-frame clones, not every one. The sample contains approximately 30,000 clones, none of them singletons. This sample is part of a study of T cell clonality in common variable immunodeficiency. Findings and limits, study-wide: Reportedly, TCR beta sequences from common variable immunodeficiency showed fewer deletions and N-nucleotide insertions. CVID patient heterogeneity limited repertoire-clinical complication correlations. Shared TCRbeta clones were fewer between CVID subjects than controls.

Aged about 8 to 65 years, CVID subjects averaged approximately 38 years old. Each donor provided roughly 4.5 to 8.5 ml of heparinized whole blood. The chain carries TRBV30 and TRBJ1-6; unclear D gene. This clonotype was sampled from a human donor with common variable immunodeficiency. The sequenced sample was peripheral blood mononuclear cells. The CDR3 spells CAWCGAYNSPLHF. Partial CDR3 DNA: TGTGCCTGGTGCGGGGCCTATAATTCACCC.